This passage covers 29 T cell receptor beta chains from one sample sequenced in a study of T cell responses to AZD1222 COVID-19 vaccine. Data came from immunoSEQ multiplex PCR; TCRdb stores just in-frame clones and leaves some out. This sample yields about 130,000 clones, of which about 91% are seen a single time; under 2% belongs to the top ten. Here the sequenced sample was peripheral blood, taken on day 0 of AZD1222 vaccination. These receptors all come from an adult in good health.

V is TRBV5-1 and J is TRBJ2-1; TRBD2 matches 9 bases. V shed 2 bases, J shed 3 bases, and the junction held 6 bases outside the gene matches. Germline V gene sequence: CDR1 SGHRS, CDR2 YFSETQ. The CDR3 runs 16 residues. CDR3 region: CASSFRIAGVYNEQFF. The CDR3 DNA sequence: TGCGCCAGCAGCTTTCGGATAGCGGGGGTCTACAATGAGCAGTTCTTC. The entire variable domain, with the rest obtained from reference TRBV5-1 and TRBJ2-1, is as follows: KAGVTQTPRYLIKTRGQQVTLSCSPISGHRSVSWYQQTPGQGLQFLFEYFSETQRNKGNFPGRFSGRQFSNSRSEMNVSTLELGDSALYLCASSFRIAGVYNEQFFGPGTRLTVL.

The genes are TRBV28 and TRBJ1-5; the D is unclear. V was cut by 6 bases and J by 5 bases, with 8 bases left in between. The CDR3 spans 12 residues. Germline values: CDR1 MDHEN, CDR2 SYDVKM. The chain's CDR3 is CASRRVDQPQHF. CDR3 nucleotide sequence: TGTGCCAGCAGAAGAGTTGATCAGCCCCAGCATTTT.

A single count supports this clone. V is TRBV9 and J is TRBJ1-1, with TRBD1 matching over 7 bases. V lost 4 bases and J lost 0; bases outside the gene matches: 9. The germline V gene has CDR1 SGDLS and CDR2 YYNGEE. The CDR3 sequence is 16 residues long. This chain's CDR3 is CASSSQRTGLNTEAFF. As DNA, the CDR3 is TGTGCCAGCAGCTCTCAGAGGACAGGACTGAACACTGAAGCTTTCTTT.

This chain joins TRBV10-3 and TRBJ2-2; D remains ambiguous. CDR1 is ENHRY and CDR2 is SYGVKD in the germline V gene. V was clipped by 8 bases and J by 4 bases, with 8 bases between them. The CDR3 is 12 residues long. The CDR3 region has the DNA TGTGCCATCGGAAGGATCACCGGGGAGCTGTTTTTT. It encodes CAIGRITGELFF.

The rearrangement uses TRBV7-3 and TRBJ1-2, with a tentative D call TRBD1 (6 bases). This CDR3 contains 15 residues. With 1 base removed from V and 3 bases from J, the gap between germline ends came to 12 bases. Looked up from germline, CDR1 is SGHTA and CDR2 is FQGTGA. The CDR3 nucleotides read TGTGCCAGCAGCTTAAGAGGTCGACAGGACTATGGCTACACCTTC. It encodes CASSLRGRQDYGYTF.

This chain connects TRBV6-6 to TRBJ1-2, with D possibly being TRBD1 (5 bases). V lost 6 bases to trimming and J lost 3 bases, with 8 bases between them. Germline CDR1 MNHNY, CDR2 SVGAGI (reference sequence). The CDR3 spans 12 residues. The CDR3 nucleotides are TGTGCCAGCAGGCAGGGAGACTATGGCTACACCTTC. It translates to CASRQGDYGYTF.

There are a few counts of this clone. The rearrangement joins TRBV7-2 to TRBJ1-2; TRBD1 matches at 7 bases. After removal of 8 bases from V and 6 bases from J, the junction contained 18 bases not matched to a gene. The CDR3 is 16 amino acids. CDR1 is SGHTA and CDR2 is FQGNSA in the germline V gene. CDR3 nucleotide sequence: TGTGCCAGCGCACGGGTGGGTTTGGCAGGGGGAAATGGCTACACCTTC. Encoded protein: CASARVGLAGGNGYTF.

This CDR3 reads CSAKGDYGYTF. CDR3 nucleotides: TGCAGTGCGAAAGGGGACTATGGCTACACCTTC. This sequence joins TRBV20-1 and TRBJ1-2; perhaps TRBD1 as D (5 bases). Trimming left V 6 bases short and J 3 bases short, with 8 bases between. The CDR3 loop spans 11 amino acids. Germline CDR1 is DFQATT and CDR2 is SNEGSKA (reference sequence).

The gene calls are TRBV4-1 and TRBJ1-5; D remains ambiguous. V was shortened by 5 bases and J by 5 bases, with 10 bases between the two germline ends. Germline loops: CDR1 MGHRA, CDR2 YSYEKL. The CDR3 loop spans 13 amino acids. This CDR3 is CASSSRTDQPQHF. In DNA form, the CDR3 reads TGCGCCAGCAGCTCCCGGACCGATCAGCCCCAGCATTTT.

This clone was observed a handful of times. The chain is built from TRBV4-1 and TRBJ1-1; D is undetermined. The V end lost 8 bases, the J end lost 0 bases, and 16 bases lay between the germline ends. This CDR3 spans 15 amino acids. Germline lookup yields CDR1 MGHRA and CDR2 YSYEKL. The CDR3 bases are TGCGCCAGCGTCCCGGGTGGGTTAATGAACACTGAAGCTTTCTTT. Its protein is CASVPGGLMNTEAFF.

This sequence joins TRBV6-5 and TRBJ2-7; unclear D gene. There are 14 residues in the CDR3. In germline, CDR1 is MNHEY, CDR2 SVGAGI. V was cut by 7 bases and J by 2 bases, with 15 bases left in between. In DNA form, the CDR3 reads TGTGCCAGCACAGACCCCAGCCTAACCTACGAGCAGTACTTC. Amino acid sequence: CASTDPSLTYEQYF.

J is TRBJ2-3 and V is TRBV19; the match to TRBD2 covers 8 bases. In germline, CDR1 is LNHDA, CDR2 SQIVND (reference sequence). J lost 5 bases, V lost 2 bases, and 6 bases had no gene match. CDR3 length: 15 residues. In nucleotides, the CDR3 is TGTGCCAGTAGTATAAGGCGGGGGGCGGGAGATACGCAGTATTTT. Protein: CASSIRRGAGDTQYF.

The chain links TRBV7-2 to TRBJ2-1, with a possible D match to TRBD2 (5 bases). The CDR3 totals 15 residues. Per germline, CDR1 SGHTA and CDR2 FQGNSA. Trimming took off 4 bases at V and 0 bases at J, with 10 bases between the two ends. The CDR3 nucleotides read TGTGCCAGCAGCTATAGCGCGAGCTCCTACAATGAGCAGTTCTTC. This sequence encodes CASSYSASSYNEQFF.

The rearrangement uses TRBV6-1 and TRBJ2-3; TRBD2 is a possible D gene (5 bases). The CDR3 extends over 14 amino acids. Germline loops: CDR1 MNHNS, CDR2 SASEGT. Trimming stripped 2 bases from V and 8 bases from J, with 14 bases between. CDR3 sequence reads: CASSEPSVAGTQYF. The CDR3 nucleotides read TGTGCCAGCAGTGAACCCTCTGTGGCGGGTACGCAGTATTTT.

The chain combines TRBV27 with TRBJ1-4; no reliable D call. Germline V gene lookup returns CDR1 MNHEY and CDR2 SMNVEV (reference sequence). V lost 5 bases and J 0 bases, leaving 16 bases between the germline ends. This CDR3 contains 17 residues. CDR3 in amino acids: CASSPHHSYATNEKLFF. In nucleotides, the CDR3 is TGTGCCAGCAGTCCTCACCATTCATACGCAACTAATGAAAAACTGTTTTTT.

This clone occurred once. DNA of the CDR3: TGTGCCAGTTCGACTAGCGTCCAAGAGACCCAGTACTTC. Translating it yields CASSTSVQETQYF. The chain links TRBV2 to TRBJ2-5; 8 bases align to TRBD2. Germline CDR1 and CDR2: SNHLY and FYNNEI. V trimming: 9 bases; J trimming: 1 base; junction bases outside the gene matches: 4. This CDR3 spans 13 amino acids.

This rearrangement joins TRBV18 to TRBJ1-1; D is perhaps TRBD1 (6 bases). Germline lookup yields CDR1 KGHSH and CDR2 LQKENI. This CDR3 contains 14 residues. V was shortened by 0 bases and J by 7 bases, with 12 bases between the two germline ends. The CDR3 DNA is TGTGCCAGCTCACCACCAGGGGGATTAGGTGAAGCTTTCTTT. It translates to CASSPPGGLGEAFF.

The V and J genes are TRBV25-1 and TRBJ1-4, with D perhaps matching TRBD1 (5 bases). The V end was cut by 1 base, the J end by 4 bases, with 13 bases between. The CDR3 sequence is 16 residues long. Germline values: CDR1 MGHDK, CDR2 SYGVNS. CDR3 sequence: CASSESTGRDNEKLFF. The CDR3 DNA sequence: TGTGCCAGCAGTGAATCGACGGGGCGCGATAATGAAAAACTGTTTTTT.

Notes on this clone: At one of its ends the junction is not consistent with the germline gene, which may arise from a read error. V and J are TRBV20-1 and TRBJ1-1; D gene unclear. Looked up from germline, CDR1 is DFQATT and CDR2 is SNEGSKA (reference sequence). This CDR3 is 8 amino acids long. CDR3 coding DNA: TGCAGTGCTAGAGGACGGTCCTTT. This sequence encodes CSARGRSF.

The chain is built from TRBV18 and TRBJ2-4, with D perhaps TRBD1 (6 bases). The V end was cut by 0 bases, the J end by 3 bases, with 12 bases between. Germline CDR1 and CDR2: KGHSH and LQKENI. CDR3 length equals 16 residues. The CDR3, as DNA: TGTGCCAGCTCACCACCGCAGGGGTTCGGCAAAAACATTCAGTACTTC. Amino acid sequence: CASSPPQGFGKNIQYF.

V is TRBV15 and J is TRBJ2-1; perhaps TRBD1 as D (5 bases). The CDR3 is 14 residues long. The germline V gene has CDR1 LNHNV and CDR2 YYDKDF (reference sequence). The germline V and J ends were trimmed by 0 bases and 10 bases, with 13 bases remaining between them. CDR3 DNA: TGTGCCACCAGCAGAGATCCCAGGGTATTGGAGCAGTTCTTC. Translation gives CATSRDPRVLEQFF. The entire variable domain, with the rest obtained from reference TRBV15 and TRBJ2-1, is as follows: DAMVIQNPRYQVTQFGKPVTLSCSQTLNHNVMYWYQQKSSQAPKLLFHYYDKDFNNEADTPDNFQSRRPNTSFCFLDIRSPGLGDTAMYLCATSRDPRVLEQFFGPGTRLTVL.

This sequence joins TRBV5-1 and TRBJ1-2, with 9 bases that match TRBD1. This CDR3 is 15 amino acids long. V trimming: 4 bases; J trimming: 4 bases; junction bases outside the gene matches: 8. The germline V gene has CDR1 SGHRS and CDR2 YFSETQ. CDR3 bases: TGCGCCAGCAGCCTTACAGGGGGCACTAGCTATGGCTACACCTTC. Protein sequence: CASSLTGGTSYGYTF.

This chain links TRBV27 with TRBJ1-5; no definite D call. Germline V lookup: CDR1 MNHEY, CDR2 SMNVEV (reference sequence). The CDR3 is made up of 16 amino acids. The V gene lost 1 base and the J gene lost 3 bases, with 13 bases spanning the gap. CDR3 loop: CASSLYPRRANQPQHF. The CDR3 region has the DNA TGTGCCAGCAGTTTATACCCTCGTCGAGCCAATCAGCCCCAGCATTTT.

The chain employs TRBV2 and TRBJ2-4, with 11 bases matching TRBD1. V shed 11 bases, J shed 8 bases, and the junction held 5 bases outside the gene matches. This CDR3 has 12 amino acids. Germline CDR1 is SNHLY and CDR2 is FYNNEI. CDR3 sequence: CAGSGQGDIQYF. The CDR3 region has the DNA TGTGCCGGGTCGGGACAGGGGGACATTCAGTACTTC.

This chain connects TRBV7-3 to TRBJ2-3; D is uncertain. Germline V gene sequence: CDR1 SGHTA, CDR2 FQGTGA. V dropped 5 bases and J dropped 0 bases, with 6 bases sitting between them. The CDR3 contains 13 residues. In nucleotides, the CDR3 is TGTGCCAGCAGCCCTGCTAGCACAGATACGCAGTATTTT. Its protein is CASSPASTDTQYF.

This sequence joins TRBV7-2 and TRBJ2-5; D uncertain. Trimming cost V 1 base and J 7 bases, with 13 bases left between them. CDR1 is SGHTA, CDR2 FQGNSA, per germline. The CDR3 contains 14 residues. CDR3 coding DNA: TGTGCCAGCAGCTTAGGGGCCGAACCGGGGACCCAGTACTTC. Protein sequence: CASSLGAEPGTQYF. The full variable domain, completed using reference TRBV7-2 and TRBJ2-5, is GAGVSQSPSNKVTEKGKDVELRCDPISGHTALYWYRQSLGQGLEFLIYFQGNSAPDKSGLPSDRFSAERTGGSVSTLTIQRTQQEDSAVYLCASSLGAEPGTQYFGPGTRLLVL.

The chain is built from TRBV9 and TRBJ1-5, with D perhaps matching TRBD1 (5 bases). Germline V gene lookup returns CDR1 SGDLS and CDR2 YYNGEE. The CDR3 covers 14 residues. V was clipped by 3 bases and J by 9 bases, with 16 bases between them. CDR3 bases: TGTGCCAGCAGCGGACGGGGGTTAGATGGGCCCCAGCATTTT. It encodes CASSGRGLDGPQHF. The whole variable domain, remainder taken from reference TRBV9 and TRBJ1-5, is DSGVTQTPKHLITATGQRVTLRCSPRSGDLSVYWYQQSLDQGLQFLIQYYNGEERAKGNILERFSAQQFPDLHSELNLSSLELGDSALYFCASSGRGLDGPQHFGDGTRLSIL.

The chain combines TRBV29-1 with TRBJ1-2; 7 nucleotides align to TRBD1. Germline loops: CDR1 SQVTM, CDR2 ANQGSEA. CDR3 length: 11 residues. Trimming at V came to 7 bases and at J to 8 bases, leaving 7 bases not matched to a gene. In DNA form, the CDR3 reads TGCAGCGCCGACAGGGCGACCGGCTACACCTTC. It specifies CSADRATGYTF.

This chain connects TRBV23-1 to TRBJ2-7, with a weak D call TRBD1 (5 bases). TRBV23-1 is labeled an ORF, and its function is uncertain. The CDR3 has 12 amino acids. Trimming removed 6 bases at V and 3 bases at J, with 9 bases between. CDR3 loop: CASSRDSYEQYF. The CDR3 bases are TGCGCCAGCAGCCGAGACAGCTACGAGCAGTACTTC.